The clone carrying this TCR beta chain was counted a single time. These data come from a study of OX40 agonist ivuxolimab in advanced cancers. Study context: The dose-escalation cohort was approximately 81% male, with a mean age of about 58 years, ranging about 23 to 90.

CDR1 is SEHNR and CDR2 is FQNEAQ in the germline V gene (reference sequence). Trimming stripped 3 bases from V and 0 bases from J, with 10 bases between. This CDR3 region has 15 residues. The method was immunoSEQ multiplex PCR; TCRdb's version includes in-frame clones alone and lacks a portion of them. The table lists some 23,000 clones, approximately 90% of them singletons, with about 49% in the top ten. Patients were ruled out by autoimmune disease history or systemic immunosuppression. This chain joins TRBV7-9 and TRBJ2-3; D ambiguous. The receptor was derived from an adult with an advanced solid tumor such as melanoma, head and neck, liver or kidney cancer. The sequences come from CD4+ or CD8+ T cells sorted from blood, collected in a trial of the OX40 agonist ivuxolimab. The CDR3 nucleotides are TGTGCCAGCAGCTTGGCCGCGGTTAGCACAGATACGCAGTATTTT. Protein: CASSLAAVSTDTQYF.